These 10 T cell receptor beta chains were sequenced from one sample in a study of blood T cell repertoires in COVID-19. Data came from immunoSEQ multiplex PCR; TCRdb stores just in-frame clones and leaves some out. Of 40,000 to 65,000 clones detected, 78% appear once; the ten largest clones hold about 15%. The sequencing input was peripheral blood. The receptors here all came from a human donor with active or convalescent COVID-19. The donor label of this sample is uncertain.

V is TRBV18 and J is TRBJ2-7, with D tentatively TRBD1 (5 bases). V was clipped by 3 bases and J by 0 bases, with 9 bases between them. The germline V gene has CDR1 KGHSH and CDR2 LQKENI. This CDR3 comprises 14 residues. The CDR3 DNA is TGTGCCAGCTCACCGACAGAGGACTCCTACGAGCAGTACTTC. Translated: CASSPTEDSYEQYF.

Here the CDR3 DNA reads TGTGCCAGCAGATCCACATTTCGGGGGACGGAGAACACCGGGGAGCTGTTTTTT. Its protein is CASRSTFRGTENTGELFF. This chain connects TRBV25-1 to TRBJ2-2; tentatively, D is TRBD2 (6 bases). CDR1 and CDR2 (germline): MGHDK, SYGVNS. The V and J ends lost 6 bases and 1 base respectively, with 21 bases between them. The CDR3 is made up of 18 amino acids.

V is TRBV4-3 and J is TRBJ1-2; possibly TRBD1 for D (5 bases). CDR3 length: 15 residues. V was shortened by 0 bases and J by 4 bases, with 12 bases between the two germline ends. The V gene's germline CDR1 is LGHNA and CDR2 YSLEER. The chain's CDR3 is CASSQERQGIYGYTF. CDR3 nucleotides: TGCGCCAGCAGCCAAGAGCGGCAGGGTATCTATGGCTACACCTTC.

V gene TRBV10-3 combines with J gene TRBJ1-5, with D possibly matching TRBD1 (6 bases). V was trimmed by 0 bases and J by 0 bases, leaving 9 bases between them. Germline CDR1 and CDR2: ENHRY and SYGVKD. The CDR3 has 16 residues. The CDR3 sequence is CAISESAGVSNQPQHF. In DNA form, the CDR3 reads TGTGCCATCAGTGAGTCAGCAGGGGTTAGCAATCAGCCCCAGCATTTT.

V gene TRBV11-2 combines with J gene TRBJ1-3; a weak D match, TRBD1 (5 bases). Deletions cut 6 bases from V and 0 bases from J, with 18 bases between. Germline V gene sequence: CDR1 SGHAT, CDR2 FQNNGV. This CDR3 contains 17 residues. In DNA form, the CDR3 reads TGTGCCAGCAGAAATTATAGGTTCAGGGCCTCTGGAAACACCATATATTTT. Amino acids: CASRNYRFRASGNTIYF.

The chain joins TRBV19 to TRBJ2-7; no clear D. Trimming pared 3 bases from V and 0 bases from J, leaving 12 bases between. CDR1 is LNHDA and CDR2 is SQIVND in the germline V gene (reference sequence). The CDR3 runs to 15 residues. The chain's CDR3 is CASSIKPLASYEQYF. The DNA of the CDR3 is TGTGCCAGTAGTATTAAGCCCTTAGCCTCCTACGAGCAGTACTTC.

The chain uses TRBV29-1 and TRBJ1-1; D may be TRBD1 (6 bases). Trimming shortened V by 6 bases and J by 4 bases, and 15 bases separated the two germline ends. CDR1 and CDR2 from the germline V gene are SQVTM and ANQGSEA. The CDR3 totals 13 residues. The CDR3 bases are TGCAGCGTGCTACAGGGTATATTCACTGAAGCTTTCTTT. Amino acid sequence: CSVLQGIFTEAFF. The entire variable domain, with the rest obtained from reference TRBV29-1 and TRBJ1-1, is as follows: SAVISQKPSRDICQRGTSLTIQCQVDSQVTMMFWYRQQPGQSLTLIATANQGSEATYESGFVIDKFPISRPNLTFSTLTVSNMSPEDSSIYLCSVLQGIFTEAFFGQGTRLTVV.

This clone was found once. The V gene is TRBV19, the J gene TRBJ1-2, with 10 positions matching TRBD1. This CDR3 spans 15 amino acids. The V segment lost 7 bases and the J segment 5 bases; nucleotides outside the gene matches: 10. The germline gives CDR1 LNHDA, CDR2 SQIVND (reference sequence). The CDR3: CASTRDRGPLYGYTF. The CDR3 coding sequence is TGTGCCAGTACCCGGGACAGGGGACCCCTTTATGGCTACACCTTC. Filled out from reference TRBV19 and TRBJ1-2, the complete variable domain reads DGGITQSPKYLFRKEGQNVTLSCEQNLNHDAMYWYRQDPGQGLRLIYYSQIVNDFQKGDIAEGYSVSREKKESFPLTVTSAQKNPTAFYLCASTRDRGPLYGYTFGSGTRLTVV.

The rearrangement joins TRBV27 to TRBJ2-3, with D perhaps matching TRBD1 (6 bases). Germline CDR1 and CDR2: MNHEY and SMNVEV (reference sequence). The CDR3 is 13 residues long. V was clipped by 6 bases and J by 1 base, with 8 bases between them. This chain's CDR3 is CASRGGGTDTQYF. The CDR3 DNA is TGTGCCAGCAGAGGGGGTGGCACAGATACGCAGTATTTT.

This chain links TRBV3-1 (or the pseudogene TRBV3-2) with TRBJ1-2, with a tentative D call TRBD1 (5 bases). The CDR3 runs 13 residues. Looked up from germline, CDR1 is LGHDT and CDR2 is YNNKEL (reference sequence). V lost 3 bases and J lost 4, with 9 bases in between. CDR3 loop: CASSQTQGYGYTF. The CDR3, as DNA: TGTGCCAGCAGCCAGACCCAGGGCTATGGCTACACCTTC.